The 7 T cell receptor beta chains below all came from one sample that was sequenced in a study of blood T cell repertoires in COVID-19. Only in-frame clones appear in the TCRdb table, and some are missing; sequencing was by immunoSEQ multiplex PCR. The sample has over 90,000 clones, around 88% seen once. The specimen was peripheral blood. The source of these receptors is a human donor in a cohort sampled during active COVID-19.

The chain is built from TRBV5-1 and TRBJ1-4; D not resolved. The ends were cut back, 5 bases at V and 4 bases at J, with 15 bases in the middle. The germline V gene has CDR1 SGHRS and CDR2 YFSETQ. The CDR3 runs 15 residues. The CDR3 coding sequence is TGCGCCAGCAGTACCGACGGAGGAAGTAATGAAAAACTGTTTTTT. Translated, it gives CASSTDGGSNEKLFF.

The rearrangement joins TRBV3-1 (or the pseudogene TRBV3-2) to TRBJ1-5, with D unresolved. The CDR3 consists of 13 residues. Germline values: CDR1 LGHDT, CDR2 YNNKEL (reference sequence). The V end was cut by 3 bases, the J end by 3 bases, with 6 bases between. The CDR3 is CASSQAYNQPQHF. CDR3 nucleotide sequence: TGTGCCAGCAGCCAGGCTTACAATCAGCCCCAGCATTTT.

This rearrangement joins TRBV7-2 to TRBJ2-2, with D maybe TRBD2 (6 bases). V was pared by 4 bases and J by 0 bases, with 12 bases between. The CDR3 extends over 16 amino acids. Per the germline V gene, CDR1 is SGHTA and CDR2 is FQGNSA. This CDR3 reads CASSSSAGPNTGELFF. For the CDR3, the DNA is TGTGCCAGCAGCTCCTCAGCGGGCCCGAACACCGGGGAGCTGTTTTTT. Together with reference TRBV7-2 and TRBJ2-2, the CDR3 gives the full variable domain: GAGVSQSPSNKVTEKGKDVELRCDPISGHTALYWYRQSLGQGLEFLIYFQGNSAPDKSGLPSDRFSAERTGGSVSTLTIQRTQQEDSAVYLCASSSSAGPNTGELFFGEGSRLTVL.

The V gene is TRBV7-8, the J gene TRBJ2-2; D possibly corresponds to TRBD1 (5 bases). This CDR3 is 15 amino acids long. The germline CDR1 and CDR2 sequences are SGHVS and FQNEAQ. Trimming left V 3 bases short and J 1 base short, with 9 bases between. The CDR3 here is CASSFGRVNTGELFF. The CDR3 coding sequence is TGTGCCAGCAGCTTCGGCAGGGTGAACACCGGGGAGCTGTTTTTT. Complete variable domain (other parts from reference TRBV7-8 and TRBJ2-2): GAGVSQSPRYKVAKRGQDVALRCDPISGHVSLFWYQQALGQGPEFLTYFQNEAQLDKSGLPSDRFFAERPEGSVSTLKIQRTQQEDSAVYLCASSFGRVNTGELFFGEGSRLTVL.

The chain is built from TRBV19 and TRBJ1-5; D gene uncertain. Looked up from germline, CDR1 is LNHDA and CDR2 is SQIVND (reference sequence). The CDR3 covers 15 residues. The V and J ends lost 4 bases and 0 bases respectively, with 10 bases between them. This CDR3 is CASSTRVNSNQPQHF. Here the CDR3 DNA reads TGTGCCAGTAGTACGAGAGTAAATAGCAATCAGCCCCAGCATTTT.

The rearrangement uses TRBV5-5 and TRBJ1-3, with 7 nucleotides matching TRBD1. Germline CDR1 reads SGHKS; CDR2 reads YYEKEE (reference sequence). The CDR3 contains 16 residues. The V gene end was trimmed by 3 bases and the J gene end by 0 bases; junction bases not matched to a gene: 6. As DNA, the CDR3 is TGTGCCAGCAGCTCGAACAGGGGCGCCTCTGGAAACACCATATATTTT. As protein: CASSSNRGASGNTIYF.

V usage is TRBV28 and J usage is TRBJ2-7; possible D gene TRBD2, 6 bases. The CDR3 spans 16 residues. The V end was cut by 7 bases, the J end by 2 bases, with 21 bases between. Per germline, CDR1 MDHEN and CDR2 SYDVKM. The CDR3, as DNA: TGTGCCAGCAATTGGGGAGGAGGGACCAACCCCTACGAGCAGTACTTC. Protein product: CASNWGGGTNPYEQYF.